Shown below are 25 T cell receptor beta chains from a single sample sequenced in a study of blood T cell repertoires in COVID-19. Clones were read by immunoSEQ multiplex PCR, and TCRdb kept only the in-frame ones, dropping some. Among roughly 170,000 clones, roughly nine tenths were seen once, and the ten largest hold about 20%. What was sequenced was peripheral blood. Every receptor here comes from a man aged 65 to 79 with active or convalescent COVID-19.

The chain recombines TRBV4-3 with TRBJ1-5; no definite D call. Germline V lookup: CDR1 LGHNA, CDR2 YSLEER. This CDR3 has 15 residues. V gave up 3 bases and J gave up 4 bases, with 13 bases separating them. CDR3 region: CASSQRSGSNQPQHF. For the CDR3, the DNA is TGCGCCAGCAGCCAGCGCTCAGGATCGAATCAGCCCCAGCATTTT.

CDR3 amino acids: CASSSGTSGYNEQFF. For the CDR3, the DNA is TGTGCCAGCAGTTCCGGGACTAGCGGGTACAATGAGCAGTTCTTC. This sequence joins TRBV6-2 or TRBV6-3 and TRBJ2-1, with 12 positions matching TRBD2. Germline CDR1 reads MNHEY; CDR2 reads SVGEGT. CDR3 size: 15 residues. V lost 4 bases to trimming and J lost 4 bases; unmatched junction nucleotides: 2.

The rearrangement uses TRBV5-1 and TRBJ2-3; no clear D. The CDR3 contains 13 residues. Trimming took 4 bases from V and 4 from J, leaving 10 bases between them. The germline V gene has CDR1 SGHRS and CDR2 YFSETQ. CDR3 nucleotide sequence: TGCGCCAGCAGCCCGGCAGGTGCAGATACGCAGTATTTT. It is translated as CASSPAGADTQYF.

The chain joins TRBV2 to TRBJ2-1; TRBD2 matches 10 bases. With 8 bases clipped from V and 9 bases from J, the junction kept 13 bases outside the gene matches. This CDR3 spans 15 amino acids. In germline, CDR1 is SNHLY, CDR2 FYNNEI. CDR3 loop: CASCWMLAGESEQFF. The CDR3, as DNA: TGTGCCAGCTGCTGGATGCTAGCGGGGGAGAGTGAGCAGTTCTTC.

The chain employs TRBV18 and TRBJ1-2; D ambiguous. Germline CDR1 and CDR2: KGHSH and LQKENI. V lost 1 base and J lost 7, with 25 bases in between. The length of the CDR3 is 18 residues. CDR3 in DNA: TGTGCCAGCTCACCACTGCGGGATGCAGGCAAGGTCCCTGGTGGCTACACCTTC. Its protein is CASSPLRDAGKVPGGYTF.

This chain connects TRBV5-5 to TRBJ2-3, with 11 bases aligning to TRBD1. V gave up 5 bases and J gave up 3 bases; unmatched junction bases: 8. The CDR3 sequence is 16 residues long. From germline, CDR1 is SGHKS and CDR2 YYEKEE (reference sequence). This CDR3 reads CASRQTRDRGTDTQYF. The DNA for the CDR3 is TGTGCCAGCAGACAAACCCGGGACAGGGGGACAGATACGCAGTATTTT.

This chain links TRBV3-1 (or the pseudogene TRBV3-2) with TRBJ2-6, with D possibly being TRBD2 (6 bases). The germline gives CDR1 LGHDT, CDR2 YNNKEL (reference sequence). This CDR3 is 16 amino acids long. The V and J ends lost 5 bases and 1 base respectively, with 12 bases between them. The DNA for the CDR3 is TGTGCCAGCAGCGGGAGGCCGGGGTCTGGGGCCAACGTCCTGACTTTC. It is translated as CASSGRPGSGANVLTF.

V and J are TRBV7-2 and TRBJ1-3; perhaps TRBD1 as D (5 bases). From germline, CDR1 is SGHTA and CDR2 FQGNSA. The CDR3 extends over 15 amino acids. V lost 5 bases and J lost 0, with 11 bases in between. The CDR3 nucleotides read TGTGCCAGCAGCCTGGGTGGACACTCTGGAAACACCATATATTTT. Translating gives CASSLGGHSGNTIYF.

This clone was seen only once. V usage is TRBV5-1 and J usage is TRBJ2-1, with 7 bases matching TRBD2. Germline CDR1 and CDR2: SGHRS and YFSETQ. The junction had 7 bases not matched to a gene; V was cut back by 0 bases and J by 7 bases. The CDR3 runs 15 residues. As DNA, the CDR3 is TGCGCCAGCAGCTTGGGCGGGAGCGTTATTAATGAGCAGTTCTTC. This encodes CASSLGGSVINEQFF. Full variable domain (rest looked up from reference TRBV5-1 and TRBJ2-1): KAGVTQTPRYLIKTRGQQVTLSCSPISGHRSVSWYQQTPGQGLQFLFEYFSETQRNKGNFPGRFSGRQFSNSRSEMNVSTLELGDSALYLCASSLGGSVINEQFFGPGTRLTVL.

This clone was observed a few times. The chain couples TRBV5-5 to TRBJ2-5; TRBD1 aligns across 11 bases. The CDR3 is 18 amino acids. V trimming: 4 bases; J trimming: 4 bases; junction bases outside the gene matches: 15. The germline CDR1 and CDR2 sequences are SGHKS and YYEKEE (reference sequence). The CDR3 DNA sequence: TGTGCCAGCAGCGCAAGGGACAGGGGGTCTATCTGGGGAGAGACCCAGTACTTC. This gives the protein CASSARDRGSIWGETQYF.

The genes are TRBV19 and TRBJ1-1, with TRBD1 matching over 12 bases. CDR1 and CDR2 from the germline V gene are LNHDA and SQIVND (reference sequence). This CDR3 has 15 amino acids. J was trimmed by 4 bases and V by 6 bases; bases with no gene match: 6. The CDR3 region has the DNA TGTGCCAGTAGACAGGGACAGGGGGCCGGCACTGAAGCTTTCTTT. This sequence encodes CASRQGQGAGTEAFF.

The chain carries TRBV28 and TRBJ1-5; D perhaps matches TRBD1 (6 bases). CDR3 size: 14 residues. V dropped 6 bases and J dropped 5 bases, with 14 bases sitting between them. Germline V gene data show CDR1 as MDHEN and CDR2 as SYDVKM. The CDR3 DNA reads TGTGCCAGCAGGGACAGCCGGATCTATCAGCCCCAGCATTTT. As protein: CASRDSRIYQPQHF.

The chain has TRBV5-1 and TRBJ1-1; no clear D. V was cut by 2 bases and J by 1 base, with 9 bases left in between. Germline CDR1 SGHRS, CDR2 YFSETQ. The CDR3 runs 14 residues. This CDR3 is CASSFLQPNTEAFF. CDR3 DNA sequence: TGCGCCAGCAGCTTCCTACAGCCGAACACTGAAGCTTTCTTT.

This clone appeared a single time. The CDR3 DNA reads TGTGCCAGCAGAACAGGAGACCTTAATAATTCACCCCTCCACTTT. It is translated as CASRTGDLNNSPLHF. The chain employs TRBV28 and TRBJ1-6, with a weak D call TRBD1 (5 bases). The V and J ends lost 6 bases and 5 bases respectively, with 14 bases between them. Germline V gene lookup returns CDR1 MDHEN and CDR2 SYDVKM. The length of the CDR3 is 15 residues.

A note on this clone: The junction departs from germline at one end; a sequencing error may be responsible. The chain links TRBV9 to TRBJ1-3, with D unresolved. The germline V gene encodes CDR1 SGDLS and CDR2 YYNGEE. The CDR3 extends over 14 amino acids. In DNA form, the CDR3 reads TGTGCCAGCAGCACCCGACCTATTGGAGACACCATATATTTT. It specifies CASSTRPIGDTIYF. The whole variable domain, filled in from reference TRBV9 and TRBJ1-3, reads DSGVTQTPKHLITATGQRVTLRCSPRSGDLSVYWYQQSLDQGLQFLIQYYNGEERAKGNILERFSAQQFPDLHSELNLSSLELGDSALYFCASSTRPIGDTIYFGEGSWLTVV.

This chain joins TRBV19 and TRBJ2-7; 7 bases are a match to TRBD2. The CDR3 totals 12 residues. Looked up from germline, CDR1 is LNHDA and CDR2 is SQIVND (reference sequence). Germline trimming cut 3 bases from V and 6 bases from J; bases unmatched to any gene: 2. As DNA, the CDR3 is TGTGCCAGTAGTATTCCGGGGGGCGAGCAGTACTTC. This gives the protein CASSIPGGEQYF.

The V and J genes are TRBV6-5 and TRBJ1-5; no clear D. The CDR3 spans 15 residues. Trimming pared 8 bases from V and 0 bases from J, leaving 14 bases between. Germline V gene data show CDR1 as MNHEY and CDR2 as SVGAGI. The CDR3 spells CASARNGNSNQPQHF. The CDR3 DNA is TGTGCCAGCGCGCGGAACGGGAATAGCAATCAGCCCCAGCATTTT.

The chain joins TRBV5-1 to TRBJ2-7; the match to TRBD2 covers 7 bases. This CDR3 spans 16 amino acids. Germline CDR1 and CDR2: SGHRS and YFSETQ. Germline trimming cut 4 bases from V and 2 bases from J; bases unmatched to any gene: 12. CDR3 sequence (DNA): TGCGCCAGCAGCCGAGCGCCTAGCGGAGTGCCCTACGAGCAGTACTTC. Its protein is CASSRAPSGVPYEQYF.

V usage is TRBV7-3 and J usage is TRBJ1-5, with D tentatively TRBD1 (5 bases). V lost 5 bases and J 3 bases, leaving 8 bases between the germline ends. The CDR3 extends over 13 amino acids. Looked up from germline, CDR1 is SGHTA and CDR2 is FQGTGA. Here the CDR3 reads CASSRGSNQPQHF. The CDR3 DNA reads TGTGCCAGCAGCCGGGGGTCCAATCAGCCCCAGCATTTT.

The chain carries TRBV7-8 and TRBJ1-5; TRBD1 agrees at 7 bases. Germline V lookup: CDR1 SGHVS, CDR2 FQNEAQ. This CDR3 comprises 15 residues. V dropped 5 bases and J dropped 4; count of bases not matched to a gene: 8. CDR3 in DNA: TGTGCCAGCAGCCGAGGGGGACAGCTGAATCAGCCCCAGCATTTT. The encoded protein is CASSRGGQLNQPQHF.

The gene calls are TRBV6-2 or TRBV6-3 and TRBJ1-1, with unresolved D. The CDR3 loop spans 14 amino acids. CDR1 is MNHEY, CDR2 SVGEGT, per germline. V lost 0 bases to trimming and J lost 5 bases, with 10 bases between them. The CDR3 here is CASSYSSRVTEAFF. CDR3 in DNA: TGTGCCAGCAGTTACTCGAGTCGGGTGACTGAAGCTTTCTTT.

The V call is TRBV2, the J call TRBJ1-4, with TRBD1 matching 9 bases. This CDR3 region has 15 residues. Germline values: CDR1 SNHLY, CDR2 FYNNEI. The junction had 4 bases not matched to a gene; V was cut back by 5 bases and J by 3 bases. CDR3 DNA sequence: TGTGCCAGCAGTTACAGGGGGCTGGCTAATGAAAAACTGTTTTTT. Residues: CASSYRGLANEKLFF. Full variable domain (outside the CDR3, taken from reference TRBV2 and TRBJ1-4): EPEVTQTPSHQVTQMGQEVILRCVPISNHLYFYWYRQILGQKVEFLVSFYNNEISEKSEIFDDQFSVERPDGSNFTLKIRSTKLEDSAMYFCASSYRGLANEKLFFGSGTQLSVL.

The rearrangement joins TRBV11-2 to TRBJ2-1; 7 bases match TRBD2. The CDR3 runs to 16 residues. Germline values: CDR1 SGHAT, CDR2 FQNNGV. With V trimmed by 5 bases and J by 0 bases, 7 bases remained unmatched. CDR3: CASSLGGLISYNEQFF. CDR3 nucleotide sequence: TGTGCCAGCAGCCTGGGGGGACTAATCTCCTACAATGAGCAGTTCTTC.

The chain recombines TRBV19 with TRBJ2-1, with a tentative D call TRBD2 (5 bases). The CDR3 sequence is 15 residues long. Looked up from germline, CDR1 is LNHDA and CDR2 is SQIVND (reference sequence). The V gene lost 3 bases and the J gene lost 2 bases, with 11 bases spanning the gap. The CDR3 reads CASSIEGDTYNEQFF. The CDR3 nucleotides are TGTGCCAGTAGTATTGAGGGAGACACCTACAATGAGCAGTTCTTC.

This rearrangement joins TRBV11-2 to TRBJ1-1; TRBD1 is a possible D gene (5 bases). The V gene's germline CDR1 is SGHAT and CDR2 FQNNGV. The CDR3 contains 15 residues. Trimming took off 3 bases at V and 8 bases at J, with 19 bases between the two ends. The DNA for the CDR3 is TGTGCCAGCAGCTTGGCGGGGCAGGGTTACTCCGAAGCTTTCTTT. Encoded protein: CASSLAGQGYSEAFF.